This T cell receptor (beta chain) was sequenced in a study of blood T cell repertoires in COVID-19. In the authors' methods: Amplification with reference gene primers provided the estimates of nucleated cell counts. Repertoires were generated with immunoSEQ multiplex PCR, while TCRdb's copy carries only in-frame clones and drops some. D and trimming come from the DNA, and the V and J calls and clone size come from that table. The sample lists around 370,000 clones; roughly 86% were seen once. CDR3 length: 16 amino acids. The V end was cut by 2 bases, the J end by 7 bases, with 15 bases between. Germline V gene data show CDR1 as SGHVS and CDR2 as FQNEAQ.

The TCR sequence derives from a woman in her 70s with COVID-19, enrolled during active disease. V and J are TRBV7-8 and TRBJ1-6; unclear D gene. Sequenced sample: peripheral blood. CDR3 coding DNA: TGTGCCAGCAGCTTAATCCAGGCAGTGGCGAATTCACCCCTCCACTTT. Encoded protein: CASSLIQAVANSPLHF.